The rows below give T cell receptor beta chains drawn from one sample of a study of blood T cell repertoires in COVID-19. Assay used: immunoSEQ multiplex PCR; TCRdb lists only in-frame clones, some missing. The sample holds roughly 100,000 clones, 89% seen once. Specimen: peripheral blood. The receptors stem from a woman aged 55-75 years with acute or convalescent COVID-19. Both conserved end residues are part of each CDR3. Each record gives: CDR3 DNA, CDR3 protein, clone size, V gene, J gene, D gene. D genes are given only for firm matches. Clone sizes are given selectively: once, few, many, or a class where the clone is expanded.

DNA: TGTGCCAGCAGCTTGCGGCAGGGAGGGTCTGAAGCTTTCTTT; CDR3: CASSLRQGGSEAFF; size: -; V: TRBV7-9; J: TRBJ1-1; D: -
DNA: TGTGCCAGCAGGAGGACAGTAGGGGAAAAACTGTTTTTT; CDR3: CASRRTVGEKLFF; size: few; V: TRBV6-5; J: TRBJ1-4; D: -
DNA: TGTGCCAGCAGTTTCCTTAGCGGGAGCAATGAGCAGTTCTTC; CDR3: CASSFLSGSNEQFF; size: -; V: TRBV6-6; J: TRBJ2-1; D: TRBD2
DNA: TGTGCCAGCAGCCCCGGGGCGGGACTAGCGGGAGTGGATACGCAGTATTTT; CDR3: CASSPGAGLAGVDTQYF; size: -; V: TRBV11-2; J: TRBJ2-3; D: TRBD2
DNA: TGTGCCAGCAGTTTCGGGGGCAATGAGCAGTTCTTC; CDR3: CASSFGGNEQFF; size: once; V: TRBV12-3/TRBV12-4; J: TRBJ2-1; D: -
DNA: TGCAGCGTTGCGGGTTTCTTGGGGAACACTGAAGCTTTCTTT; CDR3: CSVAGFLGNTEAFF; size: -; V: TRBV29-1; J: TRBJ1-1; D: -
DNA: TGTGCCAGCAGTTTACTAGCCTTCGATGGCTACACCTTC; CDR3: CASSLLAFDGYTF; size: -; V: TRBV12-3/TRBV12-4; J: TRBJ1-2; D: -
DNA: TGCGCCAGCAGCTTATCCGGGGGGCACAATGAGCAGTTCTTC; CDR3: CASSLSGGHNEQFF; size: -; V: TRBV5-1; J: TRBJ2-1; D: -
DNA: TGCAGCGTTGGAGGACAGAGCTCTGGAAACACCATATATTTT; CDR3: CSVGGQSSGNTIYF; size: once; V: TRBV29-1; J: TRBJ1-3; D: -
DNA: TGTGCTAGTGGTTTGGTAATAGACGGGACCCTCCACTTT; CDR3: CASGLVIDGTLHF; size: -; V: TRBV12-5; J: TRBJ1-6; D: -
DNA: TGTGCCATCAGTGCCGGACAAATTGGTGGCTACACCTTC; CDR3: CAISAGQIGGYTF; size: -; V: TRBV10-3; J: TRBJ1-2; D: -
DNA: TGTGCCAGCAGTTACCGACCCGCCGGGGCCTACGAGCAGTACTTC; CDR3: CASSYRPAGAYEQYF; size: few; V: TRBV28; J: TRBJ2-7; D: -
DNA: TGTGCCAGCTCACCACCTCGGTCTAGCGGGAGCGATAACTCCTACGAGCAGTACTTC; CDR3: CASSPPRSSGSDNSYEQYF; size: -; V: TRBV18; J: TRBJ2-7; D: TRBD2
DNA: TGTGCCAGCAGCGCCCAGGACAGGGGAGGTGGCTACACCTTC; CDR3: CASSAQDRGGGYTF; size: few; V: TRBV9; J: TRBJ1-2; D: TRBD1
DNA: TGTGCCAGCAGTATCACTTCTGGAAACACCATATATTTT; CDR3: CASSITSGNTIYF; size: -; V: TRBV6-2/TRBV6-3; J: TRBJ1-3; D: -
DNA: TGTGCCAGCAGCTTAGCGGTAGGGACAGCTTCGCCCTCTGGGGCCAACGTCCTGACTTTC; CDR3: CASSLAVGTASPSGANVLTF; size: -; V: TRBV7-2; J: TRBJ2-6; D: TRBD1
DNA: TGTGCCAGCAGTGGAGGACAGGGCTACGAGCAGTACTTC; CDR3: CASSGGQGYEQYF; size: -; V: TRBV2; J: TRBJ2-7; D: TRBD1
DNA: TGTGCCAGCACCCTAGACGCTCCGAGTACTGAAGCTTTCTTT; CDR3: CASTLDAPSTEAFF; size: -; V: TRBV6-5; J: TRBJ1-1; D: -
DNA: TGTGCCAGCACGCGGGCCCCCGGCGAGACCCAGTACTTC; CDR3: CASTRAPGETQYF; size: once; V: TRBV2; J: TRBJ2-5; D: -
DNA: TGTGCCAGCAGTTATGATTGGGGCTCCTATGGCTACACCTTC; CDR3: CASSYDWGSYGYTF; size: -; V: TRBV6-2/TRBV6-3; J: TRBJ1-2; D: -
DNA: TGTGCCAGCTCACCACTTGGGGGGATAGATGGCTACACCTTC; CDR3: CASSPLGGIDGYTF; size: -; V: TRBV18; J: TRBJ1-2; D: -
DNA: TGTGCCAGCAGCCAAGAGGGCGGGAACAGCGGCAATGAGCAGTTCTTC; CDR3: CASSQEGGNSGNEQFF; size: -; V: TRBV4-2; J: TRBJ2-1; D: -
DNA: TGTGCCAGTAGTATAGGATCCGGCAGGGCCACCGGGGAGCTGTTTTTT; CDR3: CASSIGSGRATGELFF; size: -; V: TRBV19; J: TRBJ2-2; D: -
DNA: TGTGCCAGCAAGGGGGGGCCCAGTCCAGGATTTGATTCACCCCTCCACTTT; CDR3: CASKGGPSPGFDSPLHF; size: -; V: TRBV2; J: TRBJ1-6; D: -
DNA: TGTGCCAGTAGTATCCCACTAGCGGGAGCTCATTACAATGAGCAGTTCTTC; CDR3: CASSIPLAGAHYNEQFF; size: once; V: TRBV19; J: TRBJ2-1; D: TRBD2
DNA: TGTGCCAGCAGCTTACGTGCAGGCAAGCAAAGCTACACCTTC; CDR3: CASSLRAGKQSYTF; size: -; V: TRBV13; J: TRBJ1-2; D: -
DNA: TGTGCCAGCCGAGGGGGGGAAGGTGAAAAACTGTTTTTT; CDR3: CASRGGEGEKLFF; size: once; V: TRBV11-2; J: TRBJ1-4; D: -
DNA: TGTGCCAGCAGTGAGCCAGGGGAGAGTGAAAAACTGTTTTTT; CDR3: CASSEPGESEKLFF; size: -; V: TRBV6-1; J: TRBJ1-4; D: -
DNA: TGCGCCAGCAGTGCGGGGACAGGGACCTACGAGCAGTACTTC; CDR3: CASSAGTGTYEQYF; size: once; V: TRBV5-1; J: TRBJ2-7; D: TRBD1
DNA: TGCGCCAGCAGCTTGTTACTTGGAGGTTCTGAAGCTTTCTTT; CDR3: CASSLLLGGSEAFF; size: -; V: TRBV5-1; J: TRBJ1-1; D: -
DNA: TGTGCCAGTTCAGGGGGACAGACTAACTATGGCTACACCTTC; CDR3: CASSGGQTNYGYTF; size: -; V: TRBV19; J: TRBJ1-2; D: TRBD1
DNA: TGTGCCAGCAGCGTAGAACAGCTTCGTGCCAAAGAGCAGTTCTTC; CDR3: CASSVEQLRAKEQFF; size: -; V: TRBV9; J: TRBJ2-1; D: -
DNA: TGTGCCAGCAGCCCACAACAGGGGTCTAATGAAAAACTGTTTTTT; CDR3: CASSPQQGSNEKLFF; size: -; V: TRBV4-2; J: TRBJ1-4; D: TRBD1
DNA: TGTGCCAGCAGTTTAATCGCTAGCGGGAGCCTTCAAGAGACCCAGTACTTC; CDR3: CASSLIASGSLQETQYF; size: -; V: TRBV28; J: TRBJ2-5; D: TRBD2
DNA: TGTGCCAGCAGTTCCCCCACCGGGACAGGGGGCTACGAGCAGTACTTC; CDR3: CASSSPTGTGGYEQYF; size: -; V: TRBV6-6; J: TRBJ2-7; D: TRBD1
DNA: TGTGCCAGCAGTTATCGAGGAGGCGAGCAGTACTTC; CDR3: CASSYRGGEQYF; size: few; V: TRBV6-5; J: TRBJ2-7; D: -
DNA: TGTGCCAGCAGTTTTCTCACTGAAGCTTTCTTT; CDR3: CASSFLTEAFF; size: -; V: TRBV12-3/TRBV12-4; J: TRBJ1-1; D: -
DNA: TGTGCCAGCAGCCAGGACAAGTCGGTTCAGCCCCAGCATTTT; CDR3: CASSQDKSVQPQHF; size: -; V: TRBV3-1/TRBV3-2; J: TRBJ1-5; D: -
DNA: TGTGCCTGGAGTACCGGGACAGGGAATAATCAGCCCCAGCATTTT; CDR3: CAWSTGTGNNQPQHF; size: -; V: TRBV30; J: TRBJ1-5; D: TRBD1
DNA: TGTGCCAGTAGTATTATCGGACAGGGAGGCTACGAGCAGTACTTC; CDR3: CASSIIGQGGYEQYF; size: -; V: TRBV19; J: TRBJ2-7; D: TRBD1
DNA: TGTGCCAGCAGACAACAGGGAACTGGAAACACCATATATTTT; CDR3: CASRQQGTGNTIYF; size: -; V: TRBV6-5; J: TRBJ1-3; D: -
DNA: TGTGCCACCAGTGATTTCTCGCAGGTCGGGAGTAATGAGCAGTTCTTC; CDR3: CATSDFSQVGSNEQFF; size: -; V: TRBV24-1; J: TRBJ2-1; D: -
DNA: TGCAGCGCCCGGGAGTTTGGGGGAGGGGATGGCTACACCTTC; CDR3: CSAREFGGGDGYTF; size: -; V: TRBV29-1; J: TRBJ1-2; D: -
DNA: TGTGCCAGCAGCTTAGGAAGTGTCGGGATGAACACTGAAGCTTTCTTT; CDR3: CASSLGSVGMNTEAFF; size: -; V: TRBV7-9; J: TRBJ1-1; D: -
DNA: TGTGCCAGCAGCTTACGGGGGAACACTGAAGCTTTCTTT; CDR3: CASSLRGNTEAFF; size: -; V: TRBV11-2; J: TRBJ1-1; D: -
DNA: TGTGCCAGCAGCCAAAACCCGACAGGCATGAACACTGAAGCTTTCTTT; CDR3: CASSQNPTGMNTEAFF; size: once; V: TRBV4-2; J: TRBJ1-1; D: -
DNA: TGTGCCAGCTGGAGGTTGGGCGAAAAACTGTTTTTT; CDR3: CASWRLGEKLFF; size: -; V: TRBV2; J: TRBJ1-4; D: -
DNA: TGTGCCAGCAGTGAGGGGCCAGTAACGCAGCCCCAGCATTTT; CDR3: CASSEGPVTQPQHF; size: -; V: TRBV6-1; J: TRBJ1-5; D: -
DNA: TGTGCCAGTAGTCCGCGGACAGATATTCGCTATGGCTACACCTTC; CDR3: CASSPRTDIRYGYTF; size: -; V: TRBV19; J: TRBJ1-2; D: -
DNA: TGTGCCAGCAGTGAAGCCGGGGGGCCGTGGCAGCCCCAGCATTTT; CDR3: CASSEAGGPWQPQHF; size: -; V: TRBV6-1; J: TRBJ1-5; D: -
DNA: TGTGCCAGCAGTCACGACTCACGAAGGCCAGATACGCAGTATTTT; CDR3: CASSHDSRRPDTQYF; size: -; V: TRBV9; J: TRBJ2-3; D: -